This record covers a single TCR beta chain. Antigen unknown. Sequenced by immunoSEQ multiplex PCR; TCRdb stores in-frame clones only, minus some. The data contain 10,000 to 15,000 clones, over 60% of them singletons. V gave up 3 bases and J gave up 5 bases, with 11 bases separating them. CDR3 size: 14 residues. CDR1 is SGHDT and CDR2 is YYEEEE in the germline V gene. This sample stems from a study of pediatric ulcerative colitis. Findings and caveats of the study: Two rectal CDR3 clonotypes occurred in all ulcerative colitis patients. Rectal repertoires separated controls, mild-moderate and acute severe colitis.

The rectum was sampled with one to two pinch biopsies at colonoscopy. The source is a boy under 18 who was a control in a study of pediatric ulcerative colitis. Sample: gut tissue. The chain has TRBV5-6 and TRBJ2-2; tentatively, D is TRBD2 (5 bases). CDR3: CASSWQLETGELFF. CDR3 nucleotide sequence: TGTGCCAGCAGCTGGCAACTAGAGACCGGGGAGCTGTTTTTT.